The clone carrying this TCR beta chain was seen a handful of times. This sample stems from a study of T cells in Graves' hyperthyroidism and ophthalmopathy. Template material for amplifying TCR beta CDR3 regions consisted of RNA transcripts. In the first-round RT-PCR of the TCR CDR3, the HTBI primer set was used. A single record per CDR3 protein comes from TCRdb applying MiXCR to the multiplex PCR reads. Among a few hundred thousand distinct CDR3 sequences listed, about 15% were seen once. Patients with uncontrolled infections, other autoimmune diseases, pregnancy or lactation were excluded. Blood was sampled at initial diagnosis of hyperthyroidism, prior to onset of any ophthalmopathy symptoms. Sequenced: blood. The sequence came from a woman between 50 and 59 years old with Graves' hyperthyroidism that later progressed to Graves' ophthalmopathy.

This CDR3 reads CSAPRDGSNYGYTF. The CDR3 bases are TGCAGTGCTCCCCGGGACGGATCTAACTATGGCTACACCTTC. The gene calls are TRBV20-1 and TRBJ1-2; a weak D match, TRBD1 (5 bases). This CDR3 is built from 14 residues. The V end lost 5 bases, the J end lost 0 bases, and 13 bases lay between the germline ends. The germline V gene has CDR1 DFQATT and CDR2 SNEGSKA (reference sequence).